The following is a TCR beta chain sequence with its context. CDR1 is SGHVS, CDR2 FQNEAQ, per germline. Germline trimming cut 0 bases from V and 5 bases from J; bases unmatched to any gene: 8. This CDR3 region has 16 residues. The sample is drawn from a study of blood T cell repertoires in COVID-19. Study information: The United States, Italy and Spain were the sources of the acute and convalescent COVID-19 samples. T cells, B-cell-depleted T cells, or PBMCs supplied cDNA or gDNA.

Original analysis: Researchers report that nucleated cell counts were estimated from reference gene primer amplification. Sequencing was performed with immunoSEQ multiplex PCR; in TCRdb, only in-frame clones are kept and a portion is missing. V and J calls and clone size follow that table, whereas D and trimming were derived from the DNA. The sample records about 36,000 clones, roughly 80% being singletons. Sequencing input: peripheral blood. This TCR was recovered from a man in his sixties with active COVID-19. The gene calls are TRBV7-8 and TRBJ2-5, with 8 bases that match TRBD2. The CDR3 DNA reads TGTGCCAGCAGCTTAGCGGAGCGGGGGCGCTGGGAGACCCAGTACTTC. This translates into CASSLAERGRWETQYF.